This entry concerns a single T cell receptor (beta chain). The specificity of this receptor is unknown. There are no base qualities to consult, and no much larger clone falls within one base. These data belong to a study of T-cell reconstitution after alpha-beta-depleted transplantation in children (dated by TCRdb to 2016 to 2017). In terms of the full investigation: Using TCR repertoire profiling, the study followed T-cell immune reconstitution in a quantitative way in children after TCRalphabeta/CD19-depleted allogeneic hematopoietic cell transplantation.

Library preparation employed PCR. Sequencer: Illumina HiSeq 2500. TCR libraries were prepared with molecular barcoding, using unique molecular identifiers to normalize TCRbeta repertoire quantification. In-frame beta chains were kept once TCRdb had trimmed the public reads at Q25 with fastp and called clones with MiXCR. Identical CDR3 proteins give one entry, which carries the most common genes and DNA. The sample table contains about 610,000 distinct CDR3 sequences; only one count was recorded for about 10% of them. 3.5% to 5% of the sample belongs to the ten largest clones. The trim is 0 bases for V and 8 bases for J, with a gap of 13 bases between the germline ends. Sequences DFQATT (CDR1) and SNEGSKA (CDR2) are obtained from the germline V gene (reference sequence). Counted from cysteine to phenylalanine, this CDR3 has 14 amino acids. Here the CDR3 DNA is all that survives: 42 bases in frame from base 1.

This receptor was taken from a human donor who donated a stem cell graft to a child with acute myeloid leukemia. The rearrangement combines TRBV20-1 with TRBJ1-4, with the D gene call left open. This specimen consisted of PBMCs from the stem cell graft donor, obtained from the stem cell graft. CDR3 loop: CSARDGESGEKLFF. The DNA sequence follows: TGCAGTGCTAGAGATGGAGAGTCCGGGGAAAAACTGTTTTTT.